These T cell receptor beta chains were read from a single sample in a study of identical twins. TCRdb recomputed calls from the 5' RACE reads with MiXCR, one row per CDR3 protein. This table holds 350,000 to 450,000 distinct CDR3 sequences, approximately 17% found once. Sequenced sample: naive T cells sorted from blood. The receptor source for this set is a man aged 50 or older in good health. CDR3s include the opening cysteine and the closing phenylalanine or tryptophan. Fields, in order: clone size, V gene, J gene, D gene, CDR3 protein, CDR3 DNA. D genes are given only for firm matches. For some rows the clone size is stated as once, few or many, or as a class when expanded; others skip it.

NA	TRBV7-2	TRBJ2-1	TRBD2	CASSFGTSNHEQFF	TGTGCCAGCAGCTTTGGGACTAGCAACCATGAGCAGTTCTTC
NA	TRBV11-2	TRBJ2-7	NA	CASSSFRSYEQYF	TGTGCCAGCAGCTCCTTTCGGAGCTACGAGCAGTACTTC
NA	TRBV10-3	TRBJ1-2	NA	CAIGPAASWGANYGYTF	TGTGCCATCGGTCCCGCGGCCTCCTGGGGAGCTAACTATGGCTACACCTTC
few	TRBV10-3	TRBJ2-5	TRBD2	CAISETSGSNWETQYF	TGTGCCATCAGTGAGACTAGCGGGAGTAATTGGGAGACCCAGTACTTC
NA	TRBV28	TRBJ1-5	NA	CASSFDNSNQPQHF	TGTGCCAGCAGTTTTGACAATAGCAATCAGCCCCAGCATTTT
NA	TRBV9	TRBJ2-1	TRBD1	CASSEVGGRYNEQFF	TGTGCCAGCAGCGAAGTAGGGGGCCGGTACAATGAGCAGTTCTTC
many	TRBV10-3	TRBJ2-2	TRBD1	CAISGTGDTGELFF	TGTGCCATCAGTGGGACAGGGGACACCGGGGAACTGTTTTTT
many	TRBV4-1	TRBJ2-2	NA	CASSQDSPEELFF	TGCGCCAGCAGCCAAGATTCTCCAGAGGAGCTGTTTTTT
NA	TRBV7-2	TRBJ2-1	TRBD2	CASSLSGGWVNEQFF	TGTGCCAGCAGCCTTAGCGGGGGGTGGGTAAATGAGCAGTTCTTC
NA	TRBV18	TRBJ2-7	NA	CASSPPGRGKHEQYF	TGTGCCAGCTCACCACCCGGCAGGGGTAAGCACGAGCAGTACTTC
few	TRBV5-1	TRBJ2-3	NA	CASWDTDTQYF	TGCGCCAGCTGGGACACAGATACGCAGTATTTT
few	TRBV10-2	TRBJ2-5	TRBD1	CASAGGEETQYF	TGCGCCAGCGCAGGGGGCGAGGAGACCCAGTACTTC
NA	TRBV12-3/TRBV12-4	TRBJ2-7	NA	CASSLKLAGNYEQYF	TGTGCCAGCAGTTTAAAACTGGCGGGGAACTACGAGCAGTACTTC
NA	TRBV27	TRBJ1-5	NA	CASSLSPDSQGPQHF	TGTGCCAGCAGTCTAAGCCCGGACAGTCAAGGGCCCCAGCATTTT
NA	TRBV6-5	TRBJ2-5	NA	CASSYGPGVTETQYF	TGTGCCAGCAGTTACGGCCCAGGGGTGACGGAGACCCAGTACTTC
few	TRBV7-9	TRBJ2-7	TRBD1	CASSLSRTGGNEQYF	TGTGCCAGCAGCTTATCTCGGACAGGGGGCAACGAGCAGTACTTC
NA	TRBV12-3/TRBV12-4	TRBJ2-7	NA	CASSKTVSYEQYF	TGTGCCAGCAGTAAGACAGTATCCTACGAGCAGTACTTC
NA	TRBV4-1	TRBJ2-5	TRBD2	CASSQDLLAGGFQGTQYF	TGCGCCAGCAGCCAAGATTTACTAGCGGGAGGGTTTCAAGGGACCCAGTACTTC
NA	TRBV7-9	TRBJ2-7	NA	CASSSIGVNEQYF	TGTGCCAGCAGCTCAATCGGGGTCAACGAGCAGTACTTC
many	TRBV6-6	TRBJ2-7	TRBD1	CASSKGASYEQYF	TGTGCCAGCAGTAAGGGGGCATCCTACGAGCAGTACTTC
NA	TRBV7-9	TRBJ2-3	NA	CASSLVGPTTDTQYF	TGTGCCAGCAGCTTAGTGGGTCCAACCACAGATACGCAGTATTTT
NA	TRBV12-3/TRBV12-4	TRBJ2-7	TRBD1	CASSFFGLLQGAGGYEQYF	TGTGCCAGCAGTTTTTTTGGGCTCCTCCAGGGGGCAGGGGGGTACGAGCAGTACTTC
many	TRBV11-2	TRBJ2-1	TRBD1	CASSLGQGVFLGEQFF	TGTGCCAGCAGCTTAGGGCAGGGGGTATTTCTCGGTGAGCAGTTCTTC
many	TRBV6-1	TRBJ2-5	NA	CASNYRESYQETQYF	TGTGCCAGCAACTACAGGGAAAGTTACCAAGAGACCCAGTACTTC
few	TRBV11-2	TRBJ1-5	NA	CASSLTSSERGNQPQHF	TGTGCCAGCAGCTTAACTTCTTCGGAGAGGGGCAATCAGCCCCAGCATTTT
NA	TRBV15	TRBJ2-3	NA	CATSLEGGRSFRDTQYF	TGTGCCACCAGTCTCGAAGGGGGGAGGTCTTTCAGGGATACGCAGTATTTT
NA	TRBV7-2	TRBJ2-3	TRBD2	CASSTTGGKAQVTQYF	TGTGCCAGCAGCACGACGGGGGGAAAGGCCCAAGTTACGCAGTATTTT
NA	TRBV7-2	TRBJ1-5	NA	CASSFRGNSNQPQHF	TGTGCCAGCAGCTTCAGGGGAAATAGCAATCAGCCCCAGCATTTT
few	TRBV20-1	TRBJ1-5	NA	CSASVWGVYQPQHF	TGCAGTGCTAGCGTGTGGGGGGTGTATCAGCCCCAGCATTTT
few	TRBV5-6	TRBJ2-2	NA	CASTSLAGELFF	TGTGCCAGCACCTCCCTGGCCGGGGAGCTGTTTTTT
many	TRBV6-2/TRBV6-3	TRBJ1-1	NA	CASSLWGGGTEAFF	TGTGCCAGCAGTTTATGGGGCGGGGGCACTGAAGCTTTCTTT
few	TRBV27	TRBJ1-2	NA	CASSFLSQGADGYTF	TGTGCCAGCAGTTTTCTCTCTCAGGGTGCCGATGGCTACACCTTC
few	TRBV5-1	TRBJ2-1	TRBD1	CASSFGQGVFNEQFF	TGCGCCAGCAGCTTCGGACAGGGGGTCTTCAATGAGCAGTTCTTC